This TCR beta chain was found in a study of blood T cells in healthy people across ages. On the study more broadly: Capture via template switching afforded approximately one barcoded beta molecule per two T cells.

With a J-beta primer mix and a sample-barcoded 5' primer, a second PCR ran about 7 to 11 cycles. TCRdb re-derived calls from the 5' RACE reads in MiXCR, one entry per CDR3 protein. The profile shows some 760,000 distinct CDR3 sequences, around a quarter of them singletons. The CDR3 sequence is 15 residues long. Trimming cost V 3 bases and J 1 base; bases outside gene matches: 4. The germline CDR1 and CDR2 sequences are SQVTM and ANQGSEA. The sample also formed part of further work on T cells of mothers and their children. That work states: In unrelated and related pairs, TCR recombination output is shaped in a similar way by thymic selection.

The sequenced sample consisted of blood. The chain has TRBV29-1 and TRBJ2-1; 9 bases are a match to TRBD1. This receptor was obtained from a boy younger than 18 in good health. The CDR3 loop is CSVDRDRVSYNEQFF. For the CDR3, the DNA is TGCAGCGTTGACCGGGACAGGGTATCCTACAATGAGCAGTTCTTC.